Each of the 8 T cell receptor beta chains below was sequenced from the same sample in a study of cytomegalovirus exposure and HLA in healthy donors. 60 Vbeta and 13 Jbeta primers were used in PCR. The assay was immunoSEQ multiplex PCR, and TCRdb's table has in-frame clones only and misses some. The data contain roughly 150,000 clones, 80% of them seen just once; the ten biggest clones take up around an eighth. Sequenced sample: PBMCs. These receptors all stem from a woman aged 35 to 49 in good health and CMV-seronegative.

This chain uses TRBV6-1 with TRBJ1-3; 7 nucleotides agree with TRBD1. Trimming took 5 bases from V and 0 from J; bases not matched to a gene: 1. Germline V lookup: CDR1 MNHNS, CDR2 SASEGT. The CDR3 totals 14 residues. The DNA of the CDR3 is TGTGCCAGCAGTCACAGGGGCTCTGGAAACACCATATATTTT. Translating it yields CASSHRGSGNTIYF.

This chain links TRBV4-2 with TRBJ2-2; unclear D gene. Per the germline V gene, CDR1 is LGHNA and CDR2 is YNFKEQ. Trimming shortened V by 1 base and J by 5 bases, and 8 bases separated the two germline ends. The CDR3 runs 14 residues. CDR3 sequence reads: CASSQVSGTGELFF. The CDR3 DNA is TGTGCCAGCAGCCAAGTATCAGGTACCGGGGAGCTGTTTTTT.

The chain employs TRBV6-5 and TRBJ2-7; 7 positions match TRBD2. V dropped 0 bases and J dropped 3; count of bases not matched to a gene: 5. In germline, CDR1 is MNHEY, CDR2 SVGAGI. This CDR3 spans 15 amino acids. The CDR3 is CASSYSTRGSYEQYF. In nucleotides, the CDR3 is TGTGCCAGCAGTTACTCGACACGCGGGAGCTACGAGCAGTACTTC.

There are a few counts of this clone. The gene calls are TRBV28 and TRBJ1-1; D is unclear. From germline, CDR1 is MDHEN and CDR2 SYDVKM. The CDR3 totals 14 residues. The ends were cut back, 4 bases at V and 11 bases at J, with 20 bases in the middle. CDR3 sequence (DNA): TGTGCCAGCAGTTCCTTACAGCCTCCCCAGACGGCTTTCTTT. Its translation is CASSSLQPPQTAFF.

This chain links TRBV28 with TRBJ2-5; 8 positions agree with TRBD1. Germline assignment: CDR1 MDHEN and CDR2 SYDVKM. V lost 5 bases, J lost 5 bases, and 10 bases stayed unmatched. This CDR3 contains 15 residues. The DNA of the CDR3 is TGTGCCAGCAGTGGAAGGACAGGGATAGGGGAGACCCAGTACTTC. It specifies CASSGRTGIGETQYF.

The rearrangement links TRBV27 to TRBJ1-1, with D uncertain. Germline V gene sequence: CDR1 MNHEY, CDR2 SMNVEV (reference sequence). Trimming removed 3 bases from V and 4 bases from J, with 9 bases in between. This CDR3 contains 13 residues. The CDR3 spells CASSFLGSTEAFF. CDR3 in DNA: TGTGCCAGCAGTTTTTTGGGGAGCACTGAAGCTTTCTTT.

The rearrangement joins TRBV7-2 to TRBJ1-6, with D maybe TRBD1 (5 bases). CDR3 length: 16 amino acids. CDR1 SGHTA and CDR2 FQGNSA come from the germline V gene. V dropped 2 bases and J dropped 9 bases, with 17 bases sitting between them. The CDR3 protein is CASSLTTGSAISPLHF. DNA for the CDR3: TGTGCCAGCAGCTTAACAACAGGCTCTGCTATTTCACCCCTCCACTTT. Combining the CDR3 with reference TRBV7-2 and TRBJ1-6 gives the whole variable domain GAGVSQSPSNKVTEKGKDVELRCDPISGHTALYWYRQSLGQGLEFLIYFQGNSAPDKSGLPSDRFSAERTGGSVSTLTIQRTQQEDSAVYLCASSLTTGSAISPLHFGNGTRLTVT.

The V and J genes are TRBV6-5 and TRBJ1-2; D is unresolved. This CDR3 is built from 15 residues. V was shortened by 3 bases and J by 8 bases, with 19 bases between the two germline ends. Germline CDR1 is MNHEY and CDR2 is SVGAGI. The CDR3 loop reads CASSYVPEGRGGYTF. The CDR3 DNA follows: TGTGCCAGCAGTTATGTCCCGGAGGGTCGGGGAGGCTACACCTTC.